The TCR beta chain described here comes from a study of patients and donors after allogeneic stem cell transplantation. This clonotype was detected only a few times. TCRdb independently ran MiXCR on the RT-PCR reads; one entry per CDR3 protein. The repertoire has about 960,000 distinct CDR3 sequences, approximately 19% of them found once; the top ten carry approximately 5.9%. The specimen sequenced was blood, either unsorted or a sorted T cell fraction (not recorded which). The TCR sequence derives from a human donor who was either an allogeneic HSCT recipient or a stem cell or donor lymphocyte infusion donor (not recorded which). It is not recorded whose cells these are; they may come from a transplant donor.

CDR3 coding DNA: TGTGCCATCGCTGCCCCTAGCGGGGGAACAGATACGCAGTATTTT. Translated: CAIAAPSGGTDTQYF. The chain combines TRBV10-3 with TRBJ2-3, with 10 positions matching TRBD2. CDR1 and CDR2 (germline): ENHRY, SYGVKD. The CDR3 consists of 15 residues. V was clipped by 8 bases and J by 3 bases; unmatched bases: 8.